Sequencing of this TCR beta chain was carried out in a study of blood T cell repertoires in COVID-19. On the study more broadly: The study drew acute and convalescent COVID-19 samples from the United States, Italy and Spain.

Under the authors' procedure: Reference gene primers were amplified, and this amplification served to estimate nucleated cell counts. Produced via immunoSEQ multiplex PCR; TCRdb's table is partial and in-frame only. D and trimming come from the DNA, and the V and J calls and clone size come from that table. The sample holds roughly 290,000 clones; around 90% are singletons and the top ten take 1.7%. This clone was recorded only once. Participants, roughly 18 to 100 years old, spanned fewer than 25 US areas. Cohort 3 donors were reported recovered after two negative PCRs, clearance, or symptom resolution. The sequence derives from a woman aged 40 to 50 who had recovered from COVID-19. The sequenced sample consisted of PBMCs or T cells enriched from blood (not recorded which).

The CDR3 region is CASSFDSYSGNTIYF. The CDR3 DNA follows: TGCGCCAGCAGCTTCGACAGTTACTCTGGAAACACCATATATTTT. This chain connects TRBV5-1 to TRBJ1-3; tentative D call: TRBD1 (5 bases). The CDR3 is made up of 15 amino acids. V gave up 2 bases and J gave up 0 bases, with 9 bases separating them. Germline-derived CDR1 and CDR2 are SGHRS and YFSETQ. Drawing the rest from reference TRBV5-1 and TRBJ1-3, the complete variable domain is KAGVTQTPRYLIKTRGQQVTLSCSPISGHRSVSWYQQTPGQGLQFLFEYFSETQRNKGNFPGRFSGRQFSNSRSEMNVSTLELGDSALYLCASSFDSYSGNTIYFGEGSWLTVV.